The clone carrying this T cell receptor beta chain has a count of ten or more. Its specificity is unknown. Germline trimming cut 9 bases from V and 4 bases from J; bases unmatched to any gene: 7. The CDR3 spans 13 residues. Whole-study results and caveats: Tumor Tregs overlapped most with tumor, then blood, naive CD4+ cells.

Semi-nested PCR with Nested Universal Primer A followed constant-region reverse priming of full-length variable regions. TCRdb recomputed calls from the 5' RACE reads with MiXCR, one row per CDR3 protein. The sample includes 10,000 or so distinct CDR3 sequences, 27% of them seen just once. The receptor comes from a female donor with breast cancer. This chain joins TRBV12-3 or TRBV12-4 and TRBJ1-1; 8 bases align to TRBD1. The sample taken for sequencing was naive CD4+ T cells sorted from a lymph node. Subset: naive CD4+ T cells, CD4+CD45RA+CD25-. CDR3 nucleotides: TGTGCCAGTAAGGACAGGGTGAGCACTGAAGCTTTCTTT. Translation: CASKDRVSTEAFF.